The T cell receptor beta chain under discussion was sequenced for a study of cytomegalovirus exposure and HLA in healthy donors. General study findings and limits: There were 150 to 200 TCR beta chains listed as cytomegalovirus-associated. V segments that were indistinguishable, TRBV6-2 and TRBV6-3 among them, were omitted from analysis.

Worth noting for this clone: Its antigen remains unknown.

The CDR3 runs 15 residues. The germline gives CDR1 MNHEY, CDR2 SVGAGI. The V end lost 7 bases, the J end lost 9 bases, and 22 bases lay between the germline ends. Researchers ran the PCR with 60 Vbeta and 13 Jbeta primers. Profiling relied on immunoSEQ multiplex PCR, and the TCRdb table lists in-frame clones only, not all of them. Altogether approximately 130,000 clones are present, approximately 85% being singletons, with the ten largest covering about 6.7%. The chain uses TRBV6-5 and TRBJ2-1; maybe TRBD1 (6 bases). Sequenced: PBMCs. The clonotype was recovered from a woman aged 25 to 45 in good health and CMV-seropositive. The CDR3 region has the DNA TGTGCCAGCACCCTAGGGGGTGTGGGGGTGGGTGAGCAGTTCTTC. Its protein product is CASTLGGVGVGEQFF.